This T cell receptor beta chain was recovered during a study of T cell changes during pregnancy in multiple sclerosis (dated 2019 in TCRdb). Regarding the study in general: Changes in the T cell repertoire over the course of pregnancy were examined in this study in women with multiple sclerosis.

Library construction relied on the immunoSEQ multiplex PCR assay. Imported from immuneACCESS, the table was reduced by TCRdb to in-frame sequences with V and J called. These copies leave out some clones; in studies compared against another copy, an unresolved V gene accounts for under half, and the cause of the remainder is not known. The sample table holds around 100,000 clones, of which just over 90% were seen once. In total, the top ten clones hold roughly 3.5% of the sample. Of note for this clone: Its antigen target is currently unknown. No much larger clone exists at a distance of one base, and base qualities are not known.

Trimming removed 5 bases from V and 3 bases from J; the gene matches leave 13 bases unexplained. The CDR3 runs 17 residues from the cysteine to the phenylalanine. Solely the CDR3 DNA is kept, with 51 bases framed from the first base. The germline V gene (reference sequence) supplies CDR1 SEHNR and CDR2 FQNEAQ. The TCR was taken from a female donor with multiple sclerosis, enrolled in a pregnancy study. The material sequenced was peripheral blood, taken after pregnancy. This chain is built from TRBV7-9 and TRBJ1-5; 7 of the junction bases match TRBD1. The CDR3 reads as follows: CASSPGVGQPDNQPQHF. The nucleotide sequence is TGTGCCAGCAGCCCAGGTGTGGGACAGCCCGACAATCAGCCCCAGCATTTT.